The 9 T cell receptor beta chains presented below share a single source sample, sequenced in a study of T-cell reconstitution after alpha-beta-depleted transplantation in children. For TCRbeta, the library was prepared with unique molecular identifiers. TCRdb used MiXCR to reprocess the PCR reads, holding one entry per CDR3 protein. This table has fewer than 700,000 distinct CDR3 sequences, over 10% appearing once. The sequencing here drew on PBMCs, mostly from graft donor cells, taken 360 days after TCRalphabeta/CD19-depleted stem cell transplant. The receptors come from a male patient aged 5 to 17 who had a stem cell transplant for acute myeloid leukemia, so the T cells may come from the graft donor.

V usage is TRBV7-2 and J usage is TRBJ1-1, with D perhaps TRBD1 (6 bases). Deletions cut 5 bases from V and 1 base from J, with 17 bases between. CDR1 is SGHTA, CDR2 FQGNSA, per germline. CDR3 length equals 16 residues. This CDR3 is CASSPIGLGANTEAFF. DNA of the CDR3: TGTGCCAGCAGCCCTATTGGTCTGGGGGCGAACACTGAAGCTTTCTTT.

The genes are TRBV30 and TRBJ2-1; 7 nucleotides agree with TRBD2. V lost 0 bases to trimming and J lost 1 base; unmatched junction nucleotides: 12. The CDR3 extends over 18 amino acids. Looked up from germline, CDR1 is GTSNPN and CDR2 is SVGIG (reference sequence). DNA for the CDR3: TGTGCCTGGAGTGTACCTCTCTCCCCGCGGGAGTCCTACAATGAGCAGTTCTTC. This translates into CAWSVPLSPRESYNEQFF.

This clonotype occurred many times. The chain couples TRBV10-3 to TRBJ2-1; 11 bases fit TRBD2. V lost 6 bases and J lost 8; bases outside the gene matches: 6. Germline values: CDR1 ENHRY, CDR2 SYGVKD. The CDR3 has 14 amino acids. For the CDR3, the DNA is TGTGCCATCAGGAGACTAGCGGGAAGACATGAGCAGTTCTTC. Its protein product is CAIRRLAGRHEQFF.

This clonotype came up many times. The chain has TRBV28 and TRBJ1-2, with D possibly being TRBD1 (5 bases). The ends were cut back, 5 bases at V and 4 bases at J, with 17 bases in the middle. CDR3 length: 15 amino acids. Germline-derived CDR1 and CDR2 are MDHEN and SYDVKM. The chain's CDR3 is CASSPGTSNSYGYTF. The CDR3 region has the DNA TGTGCCAGCAGTCCCGGGACGTCGAATTCCTATGGCTACACCTTC.

The V gene is TRBV12-3 or TRBV12-4, the J gene TRBJ2-7; D gene ambiguous. V lost 5 bases, J lost 5 bases, and 16 bases lay in between. The CDR3 is made up of 14 amino acids. This chain's CDR3 is CASSPLGSPNEQYF. The CDR3 DNA follows: TGTGCCAGCAGTCCCCTGGGTAGCCCAAACGAGCAGTACTTC.

The gene calls are TRBV20-1 and TRBJ2-7; no firm D call. This CDR3 has 13 amino acids. V lost 3 bases to trimming and J lost 1 base, with 10 bases between them. Germline CDR1 and CDR2: DFQATT and SNEGSKA (reference sequence). The CDR3 DNA reads as TGCAGTGCTAGCCAGATAACTTCCTACGAGCAGTACTTC. This gives the protein CSASQITSYEQYF.

There are a few counts of this clonotype. The chain links TRBV15 to TRBJ2-7; tentatively, D is TRBD1 (6 bases). V lost 3 bases and J lost 6, with 15 bases in between. Per the germline V gene, CDR1 is LNHNV and CDR2 is YYDKDF (reference sequence). The CDR3 is made up of 14 amino acids. Here the CDR3 DNA reads TGTGCCACCAGCAGGCAGCAGGGGCTAGGCGAGCAGTACTTC. Its translation is CATSRQQGLGEQYF.

In nucleotides, the CDR3 is TGCGCCAGCAGCCAAGACAGGAGGAGCACAGATACGCAGTATTTT. Protein: CASSQDRRSTDTQYF. The chain uses TRBV4-3 and TRBJ2-3, with D possibly TRBD2 on 5 matching bases. The CDR3 loop spans 15 amino acids. Per the germline V gene, CDR1 is LGHNA and CDR2 is YSLEER. Trimming removed 0 bases at V and 0 bases at J, with 7 bases between.

This clonotype turned up a few times. The rearrangement uses TRBV28 and TRBJ2-7; tentatively, D is TRBD1 (6 bases). The V and J ends lost 7 bases and 5 bases respectively, with 9 bases between them. Germline V gene data show CDR1 as MDHEN and CDR2 as SYDVKM. The CDR3 length is 11 residues. CDR3 in amino acids: CASNRVHEQYF. The DNA for the CDR3 is TGTGCCAGCAACAGGGTCCACGAGCAGTACTTC. The full variable domain, its missing parts supplied by reference TRBV28 and TRBJ2-7, is DVKVTQSSRYLVKRTGEKVFLECVQDMDHENMFWYRQDPGLGLRLIYFSYDVKMKEKGDIPEGYSVSREKKERFSLILESASTNQTSMYLCASNRVHEQYFGPGTRLTVT.